This T cell receptor (beta chain) stems from a study of blood T cell repertoires in COVID-19. This CDR3 is built from 13 residues. Per the germline V gene, CDR1 is SGHNT and CDR2 is YYREEE (reference sequence). Unmatched junction bases numbered 0, after V lost 1 base and J lost 3 bases. Per the authors' pipeline: Estimates of nucleated cell counts were drawn from the amplification of reference gene primers. TCRdb's table, derived via immunoSEQ multiplex PCR, lists solely in-frame clones and lacks some. V, J and clone size derive from that table, while D and trimming were established from the DNA sequence. Here the sample spans about 200,000 clones, about 84% being singletons.

The chain joins TRBV5-4 to TRBJ2-5; TRBD1 agrees at 7 bases. The sequencing input was PBMCs or T cells enriched from blood (not recorded which). This TCR derives from a man aged 40-55 years with acute COVID-19. The DNA of the CDR3 is TGTGCCAGCAGCTTGCAGGGGGAAGAGACCCAGTACTTC. This gives the protein CASSLQGEETQYF.